A single sample gave rise to the 23 T cell receptor beta chains below, sequenced in a study of a mutant IDH1 vaccine in newly diagnosed glioma. Stated time point: week 5, during vaccination. Doses consisted of 300 ug of mutant IDH1 20-mer peptide each, paired with topical imiquimod. Antigen specificity for these receptors is unknown. TCRdb's copy holds only in-frame clones and misses some; the assay was immunoSEQ multiplex PCR. The sample has 30,000 to 40,000 clones, roughly 80% seen once. The starting material was PBMCs, obtained from a glioma patient whose treatment included an IDH1 peptide vaccine. Receptor source: a man younger than 45 with glioma.

The V and J genes are TRBV25-1 and TRBJ2-7; 7 nucleotides agree with TRBD2. V lost 3 bases to trimming and J lost 1 base; unmatched junction nucleotides: 6. The germline V gene encodes CDR1 MGHDK and CDR2 SYGVNS. This CDR3 has 15 amino acids. CDR3: CASSESSGDSYEQYF. For the CDR3, the DNA is TGTGCCAGCAGTGAGTCTAGCGGAGATTCCTACGAGCAGTACTTC.

In DNA, the CDR3 is TGCGCCAGCAGCTTGGAATCCGGGGGGGCGGTTAGCGAGCAGTACTTC. It specifies CASSLESGGAVSEQYF. The chain links TRBV5-1 to TRBJ2-7; 8 bases are shared with TRBD2. CDR3 length: 16 residues. After removal of 0 bases from V and 6 bases from J, the junction contained 11 bases not matched to a gene. Germline V CDR1 and CDR2: SGHRS, YFSETQ.

This chain links TRBV11-2 with TRBJ2-7; possible D gene TRBD2, 5 bases. CDR3 size: 16 residues. Germline assignment: CDR1 SGHAT and CDR2 FQNNGV. Trimming removed 0 bases from V and 3 bases from J, with 15 bases in between. CDR3 protein: CASSLDVATVVYEQYF. In DNA form, the CDR3 reads TGTGCCAGCAGCTTAGATGTAGCGACCGTTGTCTACGAGCAGTACTTC.

The V call is TRBV5-1, the J call TRBJ1-6; 10 bases map to TRBD1. J lost 3 bases, V lost 4 bases, and 4 bases had no gene match. This CDR3 is 16 amino acids long. Germline CDR1 is SGHRS and CDR2 is YFSETQ. The CDR3 coding sequence is TGCGCCAGCAGCCCCGGGACAGGGGACTATAATTCACCCCTCCACTTT. Amino acids: CASSPGTGDYNSPLHF.

In its sample, this clone ranks as medium-sized. The chain couples TRBV19 to TRBJ1-6, with TRBD1 identical over 8 bases. V lost 5 bases to trimming and J lost 8 bases; unmatched junction nucleotides: 8. This CDR3 has 15 residues. Germline V gives CDR1 LNHDA, CDR2 SQIVND (reference sequence). CDR3 amino acids: CASSDRTGRDSPLHF. The DNA of the CDR3 is TGTGCCAGTAGTGACCGGACAGGGCGAGATTCACCCCTCCACTTT. The full variable domain, completed using reference TRBV19 and TRBJ1-6, is DGGITQSPKYLFRKEGQNVTLSCEQNLNHDAMYWYRQDPGQGLRLIYYSQIVNDFQKGDIAEGYSVSREKKESFPLTVTSAQKNPTAFYLCASSDRTGRDSPLHFGNGTRLTVT.

The V call is TRBV5-1, the J call TRBJ1-1; 9 nucleotides agree with TRBD1. The CDR3 length is 13 residues. The germline V gene has CDR1 SGHRS and CDR2 YFSETQ. V trimming: 4 bases; J trimming: 7 bases; junction bases outside the gene matches: 5. The CDR3, as DNA: TGCGCCAGCAGCCGACAGGGGGAGGGTGAAGCTTTCTTT. It yields the protein CASSRQGEGEAFF.

The CDR3 region has the DNA TGTGCCACCAGCAGAGGGTCAAACACAGATACGCAGTATTTT. It translates to CATSRGSNTDTQYF. The chain joins TRBV15 to TRBJ2-3; D gene ambiguous. CDR1 LNHNV and CDR2 YYDKDF come from the germline V gene (reference sequence). There are 14 residues in the CDR3. The V end was cut by 1 base, the J end by 2 bases, with 7 bases between.

The V gene is TRBV30, the J gene TRBJ2-7; D is possibly TRBD1 (6 bases). V was clipped by 1 base and J by 0 bases, with 10 bases between them. Looked up from germline, CDR1 is GTSNPN and CDR2 is SVGIG (reference sequence). This CDR3 spans 14 amino acids. CDR3 in amino acids: CAWSEARGSYEQYF. CDR3 nucleotides: TGTGCCTGGAGTGAGGCCAGGGGCTCCTACGAGCAGTACTTC.

J is TRBJ2-5 and V is TRBV19; D ambiguous. Trimming removed 4 bases at V and 3 bases at J, with 21 bases between. The CDR3 consists of 17 residues. Germline V gene lookup returns CDR1 LNHDA and CDR2 SQIVND (reference sequence). The CDR3 protein is CASSTSFFLRMEETQYF. CDR3 nucleotide sequence: TGTGCCAGTAGTACCTCCTTTTTCCTTCGTATGGAAGAGACCCAGTACTTC.

This clone was detected only a few times. This chain links TRBV5-4 with TRBJ1-2; D gene unclear. Trimming cost V 0 bases and J 8 bases, with 11 bases left between them. There are 13 residues in the CDR3. Germline V gene sequence: CDR1 SGHNT, CDR2 YYREEE (reference sequence). This chain's CDR3 is CASSLVSVEGYTF. Written as DNA, the CDR3 is TGTGCCAGCAGCTTGGTATCCGTTGAAGGCTACACCTTC.

J is TRBJ1-2 and V is TRBV6-5, with D unresolved. V was pared by 5 bases and J by 8 bases, with 15 bases between. CDR3 length: 13 residues. The germline V gene has CDR1 MNHEY and CDR2 SVGAGI. The CDR3, as DNA: TGTGCCAGCAGTCGTTCGTTAACTTGGGGCTACACCTTC. Translating it yields CASSRSLTWGYTF.

This clone was seen a few times. The chain links TRBV2 to TRBJ1-5; the match to TRBD1 covers 8 bases. Germline V gene sequence: CDR1 SNHLY, CDR2 FYNNEI. This CDR3 spans 14 amino acids. Trimming cost V 6 bases and J 7 bases; bases outside gene matches: 8. CDR3 DNA sequence: TGTGCCAGCAGCGAGGACAGGGTAAACCAGCCCCAGCATTTT. This encodes CASSEDRVNQPQHF.

The V gene is TRBV19, the J gene TRBJ2-6; no definite D call. The CDR3 covers 17 residues. The germline gives CDR1 LNHDA, CDR2 SQIVND (reference sequence). V lost 1 base and J lost 0, with 10 bases in between. The CDR3 DNA is TGTGCCAGTAGTATAGGATTTGTGGACTCTGGGGCCAACGTCCTGACTTTC. Its protein is CASSIGFVDSGANVLTF. The full variable domain, completed using reference TRBV19 and TRBJ2-6, is DGGITQSPKYLFRKEGQNVTLSCEQNLNHDAMYWYRQDPGQGLRLIYYSQIVNDFQKGDIAEGYSVSREKKESFPLTVTSAQKNPTAFYLCASSIGFVDSGANVLTFGAGSRLTVL.

The chain combines TRBV6-1 with TRBJ1-5; 8 nucleotides align to TRBD1. There are 13 residues in the CDR3. In germline, CDR1 is MNHNS, CDR2 SASEGT. The ends lost 6 bases at V and 4 bases at J; junction bases unmatched: 2. CDR3 loop: CASSRQGNQPQHF. CDR3 bases: TGTGCCAGCAGCAGACAGGGGAATCAGCCCCAGCATTTT.

The V gene is TRBV2, the J gene TRBJ2-7; D possibly corresponds to TRBD2 (6 bases). Germline CDR1 is SNHLY and CDR2 is FYNNEI. The CDR3 is 12 residues long. V was clipped by 8 bases and J by 9 bases, with 17 bases between them. The CDR3 nucleotides read TGTGCCAGCGCGCTGGCTAGCGACTTGCAGTACTTC. This translates into CASALASDLQYF. Complete variable domain (other parts from reference TRBV2 and TRBJ2-7): EPEVTQTPSHQVTQMGQEVILRCVPISNHLYFYWYRQILGQKVEFLVSFYNNEISEKSEIFDDQFSVERPDGSNFTLKIRSTKLEDSAMYFCASALASDLQYFGPGTRLTVT.

The DNA for the CDR3 is TGTGCCAGCAGTTACTCGGGACAGGGGACCGGGGAGCTGTTTTTT. This translates into CASSYSGQGTGELFF. The rearrangement uses TRBV7-9 and TRBJ2-2, with TRBD1 matching 10 bases. The CDR3 has 15 residues. Germline CDR1 and CDR2: SEHNR and FQNEAQ (reference sequence). V lost 6 bases, J lost 5 bases, and 6 bases stayed unmatched.

The V gene is TRBV9, the J gene TRBJ2-1; tentatively, D is TRBD1 (6 bases). V lost 2 bases and J lost 0, with 15 bases in between. CDR1 is SGDLS, CDR2 YYNGEE, per germline. The CDR3 runs to 17 residues. The CDR3 DNA reads as TGTGCCAGCAGCGTCAACCCGCAGGGGAGCTCCTACAATGAGCAGTTCTTC. Protein sequence: CASSVNPQGSSYNEQFF.

The V call is TRBV6-1, the J call TRBJ1-2, with D possibly TRBD1 on 5 matching bases. The ends were cut back, 2 bases at V and 2 bases at J, with 9 bases in the middle. Germline CDR1 is MNHNS and CDR2 is SASEGT. This CDR3 has 14 residues. CDR3 sequence reads: CASSEIWGNYGYTF. In nucleotides, the CDR3 is TGTGCCAGCAGTGAAATTTGGGGGAACTATGGCTACACCTTC.

This clone occurred a few times. The chain combines TRBV19 with TRBJ1-2, with 7 bases fitting TRBD1. CDR3 length equals 14 residues. V was pared by 7 bases and J by 8 bases, with 13 bases of the junction left unmatched. In germline, CDR1 is LNHDA, CDR2 SQIVND (reference sequence). The CDR3 bases are TGTGCCAGTATCACACCGGGACAGTCTTGGGGCTACACCTTC. As protein: CASITPGQSWGYTF.

The chain couples TRBV11-3 to TRBJ2-7; 11 bases line up with TRBD1. The germline V gene encodes CDR1 SGHNT and CDR2 YENEEA. J gave up 4 bases and V 4 bases, and 3 bases lay outside the gene matches. The CDR3 loop spans 14 amino acids. As DNA, the CDR3 is TGTGCCAGCAGCTGGGGGACAGGGGGATACGAGCAGTACTTC. It specifies CASSWGTGGYEQYF.

The chain carries TRBV5-1 and TRBJ2-7; D unresolved. V lost 0 bases and J 6 bases, leaving 7 bases between the germline ends. Germline loops: CDR1 SGHRS, CDR2 YFSETQ. The CDR3 has 12 amino acids. The CDR3 protein is CASSLVHTEQYF. CDR3 nucleotides: TGCGCCAGCAGCTTGGTACATACCGAGCAGTACTTC.

The V call is TRBV7-6, the J call TRBJ2-3, with 8 nucleotides matching TRBD1. CDR3 length equals 14 residues. Germline V gene lookup returns CDR1 SGHVS and CDR2 FNYEAQ. V shed 6 bases and J 2 bases; nucleotides not matched to a gene: 4. The CDR3 protein is CASRFRGPTDTQYF. The DNA of the CDR3 is TGTGCCAGCAGGTTCAGGGGGCCCACAGATACGCAGTATTTT.

The rearrangement joins TRBV28 to TRBJ2-3; 10 bases align to TRBD2. The CDR3 runs to 15 residues. Germline lookup yields CDR1 MDHEN and CDR2 SYDVKM. Germline trimming cut 9 bases from V and 1 base from J; bases unmatched to any gene: 7. The CDR3 reads CASTLAGAGTDTQYF. CDR3 nucleotide sequence: TGTGCCAGTACCCTAGCGGGAGCGGGCACAGATACGCAGTATTTT.